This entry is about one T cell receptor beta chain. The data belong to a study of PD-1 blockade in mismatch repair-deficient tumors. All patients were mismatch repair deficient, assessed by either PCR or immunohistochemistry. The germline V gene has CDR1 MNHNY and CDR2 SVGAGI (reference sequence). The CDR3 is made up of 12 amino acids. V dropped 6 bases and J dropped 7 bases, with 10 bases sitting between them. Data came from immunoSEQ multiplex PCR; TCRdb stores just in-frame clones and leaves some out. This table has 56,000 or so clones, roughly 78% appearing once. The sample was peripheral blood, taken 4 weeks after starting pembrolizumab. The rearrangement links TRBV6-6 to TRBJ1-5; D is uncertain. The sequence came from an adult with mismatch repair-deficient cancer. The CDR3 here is CASRGQNQPQHF. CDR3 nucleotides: TGTGCCAGCAGGGGCCAAAACCAGCCCCAGCATTTT.